This T cell receptor beta chain was obtained from a study of blood T cell repertoires in COVID-19. Two negative PCRs, clearance, or symptom resolution characterized the recovered Cohort 3 donors. This clone was detected only a few times. Using immunoSEQ multiplex PCR, the repertoire was profiled, and TCRdb retains in-frame clones only, with some absent. The table includes about 210,000 clones, 75% to 90% detected once. Sequencing was done on a sample of PBMCs or T cells enriched from blood (not recorded which). The clonotype comes from a man in his forties who had recovered from COVID-19.

The CDR3 loop reads CASLAQGIRTEAFF. DNA for the CDR3: TGTGCCAGTCTCGCCCAGGGTATACGCACTGAAGCTTTCTTT. The rearrangement uses TRBV2 and TRBJ1-1, with D perhaps TRBD1 (5 bases). Germline V gene lookup returns CDR1 SNHLY and CDR2 FYNNEI. Trimming took 9 bases from V and 4 from J, leaving 18 bases between them. The CDR3 runs 14 residues.